This T cell receptor (beta chain) was identified during a study of shared clonotypes between healthy human individuals. Clones were read by immunoSEQ multiplex PCR, and TCRdb kept only the in-frame ones, dropping some. The data show roughly 1 million clones, about 75% seen once. V lost 0 bases to trimming and J lost 9 bases; unmatched junction nucleotides: 9. CDR3 length: 16 amino acids. CDR1 MRHNA and CDR2 SNTAGT come from the germline V gene. The sequencing sample was made of memory CD4+ T cells sorted from blood. Subset reported: CD45RA-negative fraction. The chain employs TRBV6-4 and TRBJ2-5; 11 bases line up with TRBD2. The TCR was taken from a man between 18 and 35 years old in good health. The chain's CDR3 is CASSDSIASGGPSQYF. As DNA, the CDR3 is TGTGCCAGCAGTGACTCGATAGCTAGCGGGGGGCCATCCCAGTACTTC.